Listed below are T cell receptor beta chains from one sample, sequenced in a study of tumor-infiltrating lymphocytes in primary liver carcinoma. TCRdb processed the multiplex PCR reads anew with MiXCR; each CDR3 protein has one entry. The sample has about 310,000 distinct CDR3 sequences; 50% to 70% are singletons. Sequencing was performed on peripheral blood. The origin of the receptors is a man aged 40-49 years with primary liver carcinoma and hepatitis B virus infection. The CDR3 runs from the conserved cysteine through the conserved F or W. The D gene is left open where the match is weak. Size values are once, few and many counts, or a class for expanded clones, and some rows have none.

abundance	len	v_gene	d_gene	j_gene	CDR3nt	CDR3aa
-	16	TRBV4-2	-	TRBJ2-1	TGTGCCAGCAGCAAAGATATCGGGGCCCCAGTAGATGAGCAGTTCTTC	CASSKDIGAPVDEQFF
-	15	TRBV29-1	TRBD1	TRBJ2-6	TGCAGCGTGGGACAGGTCTACTCTGGGGCCAACGTCCTGACTTTC	CSVGQVYSGANVLTF
-	17	TRBV5-6	TRBD1	TRBJ2-2	TGTGCCAGCAGCTTAAATCCGGGACAGGGGAACACCGGGGAGCTGTTTTTT	CASSLNPGQGNTGELFF
-	16	TRBV12-3/TRBV12-4	-	TRBJ2-6	TGTGCCAGCAGCCCCTCCGGGGGCGATGGGGTCAACGTCCTGACTTTC	CASSPSGGDGVNVLTF
once	15	TRBV30	TRBD1	TRBJ1-6	TGTGCCTGGAGTGGACAGGGAGGTTCAAATTCACCCCTCCACTTT	CAWSGQGGSNSPLHF
-	16	TRBV6-6	-	TRBJ1-4	TGTGCCAGCAATTACAGGGAGGGCCCCACTAATGAAAAACTGTTTTTT	CASNYREGPTNEKLFF
-	14	TRBV29-1	TRBD2	TRBJ2-1	TGCAGCGTTGGGACTAGAGGGTCCTACAATGAGCAGTTCTTC	CSVGTRGSYNEQFF
-	14	TRBV7-9	-	TRBJ1-1	-	CASSVGQGADESFF
-	13	TRBV6-5	-	TRBJ2-1	TGTGCCAGCATGGGCCTTCCCTACAATGAGCAGTTCTTC	CASMGLPYNEQFF
-	15	TRBV6-6	-	TRBJ1-4	TGTGCCTGCAGACAGACGGACGCAACTAATGAAAAACTGTTTTTT	CACRQTDATNEKLFF
few	15	TRBV28	TRBD1	TRBJ1-1	TGTGCCAGCAGTACAGAGACAGGGGTGAGGGTTGAAGCTTTCTTT	CASSTETGVRVEAFF
-	12	TRBV5-4	-	TRBJ2-5	TGTGCCAGCAATATGGACCAAGAGACCCAGTACTTC	CASNMDQETQYF
-	13	TRBV6-1	-	TRBJ2-1	TGCGCCAGCAGTATTGCAACATACAATGAGCAGTTCTTC	CASSIATYNEQFF
-	16	TRBV4-3	TRBD2	TRBJ2-2	TGCGCCTGCAGCCTCCTAGCGGGAGGTAACACCGGGGAGCTGTTTTTT	CACSLLAGGNTGELFF
-	16	TRBV11-2	-	TRBJ1-1	TGTGCCAACAGCTCCCGCGCGGACGCATCTAACACTGAAGCTTTCTTT	CANSSRADASNTEAFF
many	13	TRBV6-6	-	TRBJ2-7	TGTGCCAGCAGTTTTCAGGGGCGGTACGAGCAGTACTTC	CASSFQGRYEQYF
-	15	TRBV5-4	-	TRBJ2-5	TGTGCCAGCAGATTGGGGGACTTCCTCAAAGAGACCCAGTACTTC	CASRLGDFLKETQYF
-	17	TRBV7-9	TRBD2	TRBJ2-1	TGTGCCAGCAGCTTAGTACTAGCGGAGAGCTCCTACAATGAGCAGTTCTTC	CASSLVLAESSYNEQFF
-	19	TRBV5-1	TRBD2	TRBJ2-3	TGCACCAGCAGCTTCCTGGGACTAGCGGGAGGGCTTAACACAGATACGCAGTATTTT	CTSSFLGLAGGLNTDTQYF
-	17	TRBV6-5	TRBD1	TRBJ2-1	TGTGCCATCAGTGACCGACCCGGGACAGGGCTATACAATGAGCAGTTCTTC	CAISDRPGTGLYNEQFF
-	12	TRBV30	-	TRBJ2-7	TGTGTCTGGACGTCGACAGTCCTCGAGCAGTACTTC	CVWTSTVLEQYF
few	15	TRBV28	-	TRBJ2-6	TGTGCCAGCTACCCAGCTAGCTCTGGGGCCAACGTCCTGACTTTC	CASYPASSGANVLTF
many	16	TRBV4-2	TRBD2	TRBJ2-3	TGTGCCAGCAGCCCCACTCCGGGACTAGTGCCAGATACGCAGTATTTT	CASSPTPGLVPDTQYF
-	15	TRBV25-1	-	TRBJ2-3	TGTGCCAGCAGTGAACCGACAGGAGGCACAGATACGCAGTATTTT	CASSEPTGGTDTQYF
-	16	TRBV4-3	TRBD2	TRBJ2-1	TGCGCCAGCAGCCAAGAGTTGCTAGCGGGATGCAATGAGCAGTTCTTC	CASSQELLAGCNEQFF